This entry lists 30 T cell receptor beta chains sequenced from one sample in a study of early T cells in non-severe SARS-CoV-2 infection. From the 5' RACE reads, TCRdb called clonotypes with MiXCR, one entry per CDR3 protein. Altogether about 66,000 distinct CDR3 sequences are present, 8% to 9.5% being singletons, with the ten largest covering 3% to 3.5%. The specimen was whole blood. Every receptor here comes from an adult who was a healthcare worker with PCR-confirmed SARS-CoV-2 infection or an uninfected control (not recorded which).

This clonotype has just a few counts. In DNA form, the CDR3 reads TGTGCCAGCAGCTTGAGGACTAGCAGCACCGGGGAGCTGTTTTTT. This gives the protein CASSLRTSSTGELFF. This chain joins TRBV5-5 and TRBJ2-2; 8 positions agree with TRBD2. With V trimmed by 1 base and J by 4 bases, 3 bases remained unmatched. The CDR3 runs 15 residues. The germline gives CDR1 SGHKS, CDR2 YYEKEE (reference sequence).

This clonotype was counted only a few times. The rearrangement links TRBV7-2 to TRBJ2-7, with a weak D call TRBD1 (6 bases). The CDR3 loop spans 14 amino acids. V lost 5 bases and J lost 2, with 13 bases in between. Germline-derived CDR1 and CDR2 are SGHTA and FQGNSA. CDR3 nucleotides: TGTGCCAGCAGCACACAGGGTTCTACCTACGAGCAGTACTTC. It codes for CASSTQGSTYEQYF.

V gene TRBV5-1 combines with J gene TRBJ1-2; 8 bases fit TRBD1. After removal of 4 bases from V and 3 bases from J, the junction contained 5 bases not matched to a gene. The germline CDR1 and CDR2 sequences are SGHRS and YFSETQ. This CDR3 spans 14 amino acids. The CDR3 nucleotides read TGCGCCAGCAGCATCGGGACAGGCTACTATGGCTACACCTTC. Protein: CASSIGTGYYGYTF. The whole variable domain, filled in from reference TRBV5-1 and TRBJ1-2, reads KAGVTQTPRYLIKTRGQQVTLSCSPISGHRSVSWYQQTPGQGLQFLFEYFSETQRNKGNFPGRFSGRQFSNSRSEMNVSTLELGDSALYLCASSIGTGYYGYTFGSGTRLTVV.

This clonotype was recorded a few times. This chain joins TRBV6-2 or TRBV6-3 and TRBJ2-1; tentatively, D is TRBD2 (5 bases). V was pared by 6 bases and J by 3 bases, with 12 bases between. This CDR3 is built from 14 residues. Germline V gene lookup returns CDR1 MNHEY and CDR2 SVGEGT. Here the CDR3 DNA reads TGTGCCAGCAGCCCCGGAAGCGGCTACAATGAGCAGTTCTTC. It translates to CASSPGSGYNEQFF.

This clonotype has ten or more counts. The genes are TRBV12-3 or TRBV12-4 and TRBJ1-5, with D unresolved. V was pared by 3 bases and J by 2 bases, with 8 bases between. The CDR3 covers 14 residues. The chain's CDR3 is CASSFEGGNQPQHF. DNA of the CDR3: TGTGCCAGCAGTTTTGAGGGTGGCAATCAGCCCCAGCATTTT.

This chain links TRBV6-5 with TRBJ2-3, with TRBD1 matching 9 bases. The CDR3 loop spans 14 amino acids. The ends lost 6 bases at V and 4 bases at J; junction bases unmatched: 5. Germline assignment: CDR1 MNHEY and CDR2 SVGAGI. The CDR3 reads CASRRGQGPDTQYF. The CDR3 DNA reads TGTGCCAGCAGACGCGGACAGGGGCCAGATACGCAGTATTTT.

This clonotype was seen ten or more times. The chain carries TRBV4-2 and TRBJ2-5; D not certain. This CDR3 comprises 15 residues. Germline lookup yields CDR1 LGHNA and CDR2 YNFKEQ. V dropped 1 base and J dropped 2 bases, with 11 bases sitting between them. The CDR3 is CASSQAKGGQETQYF. The CDR3 nucleotides read TGTGCCAGCAGCCAAGCGAAGGGTGGGCAAGAGACCCAGTACTTC.

This clonotype was counted ten times or more. The chain combines TRBV20-1 with TRBJ2-3; D gene unclear. Per germline, CDR1 DFQATT and CDR2 SNEGSKA (reference sequence). The V gene lost 5 bases and the J gene lost 3 bases, with 9 bases spanning the gap. The CDR3 covers 12 residues. CDR3: CSAVTRTDTQYF. In nucleotides, the CDR3 is TGCAGTGCTGTTACTCGTACAGATACGCAGTATTTT.

This clonotype was observed at least ten times. This rearrangement joins TRBV7-3 to TRBJ2-1; a weak D match, TRBD1 (6 bases). Germline lookup yields CDR1 SGHTA and CDR2 FQGTGA. This CDR3 is built from 15 residues. Trimming removed 5 bases from V and 3 bases from J, with 14 bases in between. This CDR3 reads CASSAMGDNYNEQFF. The CDR3 DNA reads TGTGCCAGCAGCGCAATGGGGGACAACTACAATGAGCAGTTCTTC.

There are a few counts of this clonotype. The V gene is TRBV6-9, the J gene TRBJ2-5; 11 nucleotides line up with TRBD2. Germline V CDR1 and CDR2: MNHGY, SVAAGI. Trimming removed 5 bases from V and 7 bases from J; junction bases left unmatched: 6. The CDR3 length is 14 residues. The CDR3 nucleotides read TGTGCCAGCAGTAAGACTAGCGGGGAGGGGACCCAGTACTTC. Protein product: CASSKTSGEGTQYF.

This clonotype was observed at least ten times. The chain couples TRBV7-3 to TRBJ2-5; TRBD2 matches 7 bases. V shed 1 base and J 5 bases; nucleotides not matched to a gene: 7. CDR1 is SGHTA and CDR2 is FQGTGA in the germline V gene. CDR3 length: 15 amino acids. Here the CDR3 reads CASSLNGGSRETQYF. DNA for the CDR3: TGTGCCAGCAGCTTAAACGGCGGGAGCCGGGAGACCCAGTACTTC. Drawing the rest from reference TRBV7-3 and TRBJ2-5, the complete variable domain is GAGVSQTPSNKVTEKGKYVELRCDPISGHTALYWYRQSLGQGPEFLIYFQGTGAADDSGLPNDRFFAVRPEGSVSTLKIQRTERGDSAVYLCASSLNGGSRETQYFGPGTRLLVL.

This clonotype has at least ten counts. V is TRBV5-1 and J is TRBJ2-1; D not certain. This CDR3 comprises 12 residues. Germline CDR1 is SGHRS and CDR2 is YFSETQ. V was cut by 4 bases and J by 7 bases, with 9 bases left in between. The CDR3 DNA reads TGCGCCAGCAGCCCGGCCAGAAATGAGCAGTTCTTC. Translation: CASSPARNEQFF.

The chain uses TRBV5-1 and TRBJ2-3; 8 nucleotides align to TRBD1. CDR1 is SGHRS, CDR2 YFSETQ, per germline. This CDR3 has 15 amino acids. V trimming: 2 bases; J trimming: 6 bases; junction bases outside the gene matches: 8. CDR3 DNA: TGCGCCAGCAGCTTCCAGGGGGCGAGTGAGGATACGCAGTATTTT. Amino acid sequence: CASSFQGASEDTQYF.

A single count supports this clonotype. The chain employs TRBV9 and TRBJ2-2, with 11 bases aligning to TRBD2. Trimming removed 4 bases from V and 3 bases from J; junction bases left unmatched: 2. CDR3 length equals 15 residues. Germline V gene data show CDR1 as SGDLS and CDR2 as YYNGEE. The CDR3 here is CASSFSGRDTGELFF. The CDR3 region has the DNA TGTGCCAGCAGCTTTAGCGGGAGGGACACCGGGGAGCTGTTTTTT.

The gene calls are TRBV29-1 and TRBJ2-2, with D tentatively TRBD2 (6 bases). V lost 6 bases to trimming and J lost 4 bases, with 18 bases between them. The CDR3 has 15 amino acids. The germline CDR1 and CDR2 sequences are SQVTM and ANQGSEA. The CDR3 loop is CSVGTGLRGTGELFF. The CDR3 bases are TGCAGCGTGGGGACGGGCCTGCGGGGCACCGGGGAGCTGTTTTTT.

This clonotype came up many times. V gene TRBV10-3 combines with J gene TRBJ1-4, with 7 nucleotides matching TRBD1. Trimming removed 2 bases from V and 6 bases from J; junction bases left unmatched: 6. The germline V gene has CDR1 ENHRY and CDR2 SYGVKD. The CDR3 runs to 15 residues. The CDR3 region is CAISETGESYEKLFF. The DNA for the CDR3 is TGTGCCATCAGTGAGACAGGGGAGTCTTATGAAAAACTGTTTTTT.

This clonotype was observed a handful of times. V and J are TRBV20-1 and TRBJ2-7; D is perhaps TRBD2 (5 bases). Germline V gives CDR1 DFQATT, CDR2 SNEGSKA (reference sequence). This CDR3 comprises 12 residues. The V gene lost 2 bases and the J gene lost 3 bases, with 8 bases spanning the gap. DNA for the CDR3: TGCAGTGCTAGATTACTAGTCTACGAGCAGTACTTC. Translation gives CSARLLVYEQYF.

This clonotype has more than one count but fewer than ten. The chain joins TRBV7-3 to TRBJ2-2, with D unresolved. This CDR3 spans 13 amino acids. Germline V gene sequence: CDR1 SGHTA, CDR2 FQGTGA. V lost 4 bases to trimming and J lost 4 bases, with 7 bases between them. The CDR3 protein is CASSSAFTGELFF. The CDR3 nucleotides are TGTGCCAGCAGCTCGGCTTTCACCGGGGAGCTGTTTTTT.

This clonotype was detected ten times or more. The V and J genes are TRBV20-1 and TRBJ2-7, with a possible D match to TRBD2 (7 bases). The CDR3 has 14 residues. V was cut by 5 bases and J by 4 bases, with 18 bases left in between. Germline V gene sequence: CDR1 DFQATT, CDR2 SNEGSKA (reference sequence). This chain's CDR3 is CSAWAAGTGYEQYF. DNA for the CDR3: TGCAGTGCTTGGGCAGCGGGAACAGGGTACGAGCAGTACTTC.

The rearrangement links TRBV7-8 to TRBJ2-7; TRBD2 agrees at 7 bases. V trimming: 8 bases; J trimming: 3 bases; junction bases outside the gene matches: 7. Germline assignment: CDR1 SGHVS and CDR2 FQNEAQ. The CDR3 totals 13 residues. The CDR3 protein is CASLREDGYEQYF. CDR3 DNA: TGTGCCAGCCTCCGGGAGGATGGCTACGAGCAGTACTTC.

This clonotype was counted ten times or more. This sequence joins TRBV7-2 and TRBJ2-7, with 12 bases matching TRBD2. The CDR3 sequence is 15 residues long. CDR1 is SGHTA and CDR2 is FQGNSA in the germline V gene. V gave up 5 bases and J gave up 6 bases; unmatched junction bases: 8. The CDR3 region is CASSPASGRASEQYF. The DNA of the CDR3 is TGTGCCAGCAGCCCAGCTAGCGGGAGGGCCTCCGAGCAGTACTTC.

This clonotype was seen a handful of times. The chain is built from TRBV7-2 and TRBJ2-4, with 7 bases fitting TRBD1. CDR3 length: 14 amino acids. Per germline, CDR1 SGHTA and CDR2 FQGNSA. V lost 4 bases, J lost 4 bases, and 4 bases stayed unmatched. The CDR3 DNA is TGTGCCAGCAGCTCGCCGGGACAGAAAAACATTCAGTACTTC. It yields the protein CASSSPGQKNIQYF.

In its sample, this clonotype was seen a few times. DNA of the CDR3: TGTGCCAGCAGCCCCGGCCTGGGACAGGGACTCTACGAGCAGTACTTC. Its translation: CASSPGLGQGLYEQYF. The genes are TRBV3-1 and TRBJ2-7; TRBD1 agrees at 9 bases. CDR3 length: 16 amino acids. V shed 4 bases and J 3 bases; nucleotides not matched to a gene: 10. Germline loops: CDR1 LGHDT, CDR2 YNNKEL (reference sequence).

Ten or more counts support this clonotype. The genes are TRBV27 and TRBJ2-5; 7 bases match TRBD1. J gave up 5 bases and V 5 bases, and 11 bases lay outside the gene matches. The CDR3 runs to 15 residues. The germline gives CDR1 MNHEY, CDR2 SMNVEV (reference sequence). The CDR3 sequence: CASSPQTGSRETQYF. The CDR3 nucleotides are TGTGCCAGCAGTCCTCAGACAGGGTCGAGGGAGACCCAGTACTTC.

Here the CDR3 reads CASNPGTSGRPDRSYEQYF. DNA of the CDR3: TGTGCCAGCAACCCGGGGACTAGCGGGAGGCCGGACCGTTCCTACGAGCAGTACTTC. This chain links TRBV6-2 or TRBV6-3 with TRBJ2-7; 15 nucleotides match TRBD2. J gave up 1 base and V 7 bases, and 14 bases lay outside the gene matches. The CDR3 extends over 19 amino acids. CDR1 is MNHEY and CDR2 is SVGEGT in the germline V gene.

This clonotype was picked up a small number of times. The chain links TRBV24-1 to TRBJ2-2; no definite D call. V lost 7 bases, J lost 0 bases, and 8 bases lay in between. Looked up from germline, CDR1 is KGHDR and CDR2 is SFDVKD. The CDR3 is 14 residues long. CDR3 sequence reads: CATSTDANTGELFF. The CDR3 DNA follows: TGTGCCACCAGCACAGACGCGAACACCGGGGAGCTGTTTTTT.

The rearrangement uses TRBV6-5 and TRBJ1-1; D perhaps matches TRBD1 (5 bases). V was shortened by 2 bases and J by 6 bases, with 22 bases between the two germline ends. The CDR3 runs 17 residues. The germline V gene encodes CDR1 MNHEY and CDR2 SVGAGI. The CDR3 is CASSYGGAGVVGSEAFF. As DNA, the CDR3 is TGTGCCAGCAGTTACGGAGGTGCGGGGGTTGTGGGCTCTGAAGCTTTCTTT.

This chain uses TRBV20-1 with TRBJ2-2; TRBD2 might be the D (5 bases). The CDR3 contains 15 residues. Germline CDR1 reads DFQATT; CDR2 reads SNEGSKA (reference sequence). V lost 0 bases, J lost 1 base, and 9 bases lay in between. CDR3 in amino acids: CSARDAAVNTGELFF. Here the CDR3 DNA reads TGCAGTGCTAGAGATGCAGCGGTGAACACCGGGGAGCTGTTTTTT.

This clonotype turned up a few times. The genes are TRBV4-2 and TRBJ2-3; tentatively, D is TRBD2 (6 bases). The ends were cut back, 5 bases at V and 0 bases at J, with 12 bases in the middle. CDR3 length: 15 amino acids. Per germline, CDR1 LGHNA and CDR2 YNFKEQ. The CDR3, as DNA: TGTGCCAGCAGCGCACTAGCAACTAGCACAGATACGCAGTATTTT. Amino acids: CASSALATSTDTQYF.

This clonotype has ten or more counts. The chain carries TRBV4-3 and TRBJ2-7; the D is unclear. This CDR3 spans 14 amino acids. The V end was cut by 0 bases, the J end by 9 bases, with 15 bases between. Germline CDR1 and CDR2: LGHNA and YSLEER. As DNA, the CDR3 is TGCGCCAGCAGCCAAGAGGGCCCCAGAGCCTCGCAGTACTTC. Its translation: CASSQEGPRASQYF.